This TCR beta chain came from a study of CD8+ T cells in alopecia areata. Findings and limits, study-wide: Compared with normal scalp, lesional scalp had higher clonality and more expanded CD8+ clones.

In the case of this clone: The antigen remains undetermined.

Germline trimming cut 0 bases from V and 2 bases from J; bases unmatched to any gene: 4. Germline CDR1 and CDR2: SGHRS and YFSETQ. The CDR3 runs 15 residues. Sequencing relied on a cDNA template that was reverse transcribed from extracted RNA. TCRdb keeps only in-frame clones here, not all; method: immunoSEQ multiplex PCR. This sample has roughly 150,000 clones; around 60% occur once, and the top ten carry 6.4%. The chain joins TRBV5-1 to TRBJ2-7, with TRBD2 identical over 8 bases. The source is a human donor with alopecia areata. Sequenced here: CD4+ T cells sorted from blood, sampled at week 0. The CDR3 spells CASSLELADPYEQYF. The CDR3, as DNA: TGCGCCAGCAGCTTGGAACTAGCGGACCCCTACGAGCAGTACTTC.